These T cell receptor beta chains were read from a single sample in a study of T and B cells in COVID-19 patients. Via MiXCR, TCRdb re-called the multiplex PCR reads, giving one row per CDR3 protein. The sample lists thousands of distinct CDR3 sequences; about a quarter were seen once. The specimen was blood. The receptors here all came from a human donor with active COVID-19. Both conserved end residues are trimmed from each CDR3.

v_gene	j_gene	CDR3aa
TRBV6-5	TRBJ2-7	ASSGQGAIYEQY
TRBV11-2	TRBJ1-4	ASSFPRGTTNEKLF
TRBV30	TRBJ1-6	AWTVAGPYNSPLH
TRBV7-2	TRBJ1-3	ASSFTGGNTIY
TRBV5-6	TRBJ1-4	ASSLGTGSFTNEKLF
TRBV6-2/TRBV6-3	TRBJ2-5	ASIRRQARTQETQY
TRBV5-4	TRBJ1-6	ASSWDRGEISPLH
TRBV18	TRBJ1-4	ASSPLQGGDEKLF
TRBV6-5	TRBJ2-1	ASSYSRGQYNEQF
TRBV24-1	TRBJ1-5	ATSDSTISNQPQH
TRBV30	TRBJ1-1	AWSVQGNTEAF
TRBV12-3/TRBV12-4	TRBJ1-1	ASSTNRGQNEAF
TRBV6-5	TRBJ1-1	ASSKLQGALSLNTEAF
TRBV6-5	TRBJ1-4	ASKREDSNEKLF
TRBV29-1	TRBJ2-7	SGGQGEGYEQY
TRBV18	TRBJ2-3	ASSLAGSLGDTQY
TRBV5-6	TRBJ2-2	ASSLVQGDTGELF
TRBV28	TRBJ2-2	ASSLRGTGELF
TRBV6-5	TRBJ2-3	ASSRGLAGATWDTQY
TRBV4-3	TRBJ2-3	ASSQDTGVSDTQY
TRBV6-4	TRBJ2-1	AGGTESLNEQF
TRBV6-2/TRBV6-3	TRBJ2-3	ACGQSADTQY